The 24 T cell receptor beta chains below were found in one sample sequenced in a study of T cell repertoires in cytomegalovirus infection (dated by TCRdb to about 2019). Antigen specificity for these receptors is unknown. The sequencing machine was an Illumina HiSeq 1500. TCRdb redid the processing of the public reads, applying fastp at Q25 and MiXCR, and retained in-frame beta chains. Rows with one shared CDR3 protein collapse into an entry with the most common genes and DNA. This sample gives 450,000 to 600,000 distinct CDR3 sequences in total; under 55% of them show up just once. The ten largest clones capture about 45% of the sample. This specimen's treatment or condition label, interpreted: in vitro stimulation with specific CMV peptide epitopes to enrich CMV-specific T cells. This specimen consisted of cultured PBMCs, obtained from culture after CMV antigen stimulation. The receptors were gathered from a human donor in good health (CMV status not recorded). Some clones in this sample may be carry-over from other donors' samples.

This rearrangement joins TRBV15 to TRBJ1-3; no clear D gene. V was cut by 3 bases and J by 0 bases, with 9 bases left in between. Per the germline V gene, CDR1 is LNHNV and CDR2 is YYDKDF (reference sequence). The CDR3 extends over 15 amino acids. The CDR3: CATSRDGLSGNTIYF. The CDR3 nucleotides are TGTGCCACCAGCAGGGACGGACTCTCTGGAAACACCATATATTTT.

The J gene is TRBJ1-5, the V gene TRBV29-1, with a weak D call TRBD1 (5 bases). Deletions cut 4 bases from V and 6 bases from J, with 13 bases between. From germline, CDR1 is SQVTM and CDR2 ANQGSEA. The CDR3 extends over 13 amino acids. This chain's CDR3 is CSVGGGRGQPQHF. Here the CDR3 DNA reads TGCAGCGTTGGGGGGGGTAGGGGTCAGCCCCAGCATTTT.

This clonotype was seen a handful of times. The rearrangement links TRBV5-1 to TRBJ1-2; D is perhaps TRBD1 (6 bases). Trimming removed 9 bases from V and 2 bases from J, with 29 bases in between. There are 18 residues in the CDR3. Germline values: CDR1 SGHRS, CDR2 YFSETQ. The CDR3, as DNA: TGCGCCACCAGGCCAGGAAACGGCGTGGGGGCCTACAACTATGGCTACACCTTC. Encoded protein: CATRPGNGVGAYNYGYTF.

This clonotype was seen a few times. J is TRBJ1-2 and V is TRBV6-2 or TRBV6-3, with no clear D. This CDR3 region has 15 residues. Trimming left V 6 bases short and J 4 bases short, with 18 bases between. Germline loops: CDR1 MNHEY, CDR2 SVGEGT. Written as DNA, the CDR3 is TGTGCCAGCAGCCTTGATGGTTCGAACGGCTATGGCTACACCTTC. This encodes CASSLDGSNGYGYTF.

Ten or more counts support this clonotype. V and J are TRBV12-3 or TRBV12-4 and TRBJ2-3; D gene unclear. The CDR3 loop spans 11 amino acids. The germline V and J ends were trimmed by 6 bases and 4 bases, with 5 bases remaining between them. CDR3 DNA sequence: TGTGCCAGCAGCTCTGCAGATACGCAGTATTTT. It yields the protein CASSSADTQYF.

The V and J genes are TRBV7-7 and TRBJ2-5; D might be TRBD1 (5 bases). The CDR3 sequence is 16 residues long. The germline V gene has CDR1 SSHAT and CDR2 FNYEAQ (reference sequence). V was shortened by 2 bases and J by 4 bases, with 17 bases between the two germline ends. Here the CDR3 DNA reads TGTGCCAGCAGCTTATCTTTCCAGGGAAGGTTAGAGACCCAGTACTTC. Encoded protein: CASSLSFQGRLETQYF.

This clonotype was picked up a small number of times. The rearrangement uses TRBV6-5 and TRBJ1-1, with D maybe TRBD1 (5 bases). CDR3 length: 14 residues. Trimming took off 5 bases at V and 4 bases at J, with 14 bases between the two ends. The V gene's germline CDR1 is MNHEY and CDR2 SVGAGI. CDR3 protein: CASSGTGHGTEAFF. The CDR3 DNA is TGTGCCAGCAGTGGGACGGGGCACGGCACTGAAGCTTTCTTT.

This clonotype turned up a few times. The J gene is TRBJ2-3, the V gene TRBV7-9; 10 positions match TRBD2. Germline CDR1 and CDR2: SEHNR and FQNEAQ (reference sequence). The V gene end was trimmed by 5 bases and the J gene end by 2 bases; junction bases not matched to a gene: 7. This CDR3 has 16 amino acids. DNA of the CDR3: TGTGCCAGCAGCCGTAGCGGGGGGTCCTCCACAGATACGCAGTATTTT. Protein product: CASSRSGGSSTDTQYF.

The chain carries TRBV20-1 and TRBJ2-1, with D uncertain. CDR1 and CDR2 from the germline V gene are DFQATT and SNEGSKA (reference sequence). The CDR3 is 14 amino acids. V was clipped by 4 bases and J by 0 bases, with 10 bases between them. This chain's CDR3 is CSAKNFYSYNEQFF. In DNA form, the CDR3 reads TGCAGTGCTAAAAACTTTTACTCCTACAATGAGCAGTTCTTC.

The chain uses TRBV4-1 and TRBJ2-2, with a tentative D call TRBD1 (6 bases). The CDR3 is 17 residues long. The germline V and J ends were trimmed by 6 bases and 0 bases, with 17 bases remaining between them. Germline assignment: CDR1 MGHRA and CDR2 YSYEKL. This CDR3 reads CASRNFGHRANTGELFF. The CDR3 DNA is TGCGCCAGCAGAAACTTCGGACACAGGGCGAACACCGGGGAGCTGTTTTTT.

This clonotype was counted only a few times. V gene TRBV12-3 or TRBV12-4 combines with J gene TRBJ1-6, with D possibly being TRBD1 (6 bases). The V end was cut by 3 bases, the J end by 6 bases, with 9 bases between. The CDR3 is 14 amino acids. The chain's CDR3 is CASSFQGFNSPLHF. In DNA, the CDR3 is TGTGCCAGCAGTTTCCAGGGGTTTAATTCACCCCTCCACTTT.

The chain has TRBV28 and TRBJ2-6; weak D call: TRBD1 (6 bases). V was pared by 7 bases and J by 2 bases, with 12 bases between. The CDR3 is 15 amino acids. CDR1 MDHEN and CDR2 SYDVKM come from the germline V gene. CDR3: CASTDPGAGANVLTF. The CDR3 nucleotides are TGTGCCAGCACCGACCCAGGGGCTGGGGCCAACGTCCTGACTTTC.

The V and J genes are TRBV2 and TRBJ1-1; no definite D call. This CDR3 comprises 13 residues. Trimming took off 6 bases at V and 0 bases at J, with 8 bases between the two ends. Germline V gene data show CDR1 as SNHLY and CDR2 as FYNNEI. The CDR3 nucleotides are TGTGCCAGCAGGGACGAAGTGAACACTGAAGCTTTCTTT. This sequence encodes CASRDEVNTEAFF.

This clonotype is a singleton in its sample. The CDR3 bases are TGTGCCAGCAGGCGGCCCGGGCCATCTAATGAAAAACTGTTTTTT. It codes for CASRRPGPSNEKLFF. The rearrangement uses TRBV6-2 or TRBV6-3 and TRBJ1-4; D call uncertain. Germline loops: CDR1 MNHEY, CDR2 SVGEGT. The CDR3 has 15 residues. Between the trimmed V and J ends, which lost 6 bases and 3 bases, there was a span of 14 bases.

The chain recombines TRBV20-1 with TRBJ2-2; TRBD2 agrees at 9 bases. Trimming took 1 base from V and 5 from J; bases not matched to a gene: 8. Germline CDR1 and CDR2: DFQATT and SNEGSKA (reference sequence). The CDR3 consists of 16 residues. The CDR3 is CSARVAGGPGTGELFF. The CDR3 region has the DNA TGCAGTGCTAGAGTTGCGGGAGGGCCCGGGACCGGGGAGCTGTTTTTT.

The chain combines TRBV12-3 or TRBV12-4 with TRBJ2-3, with no clear D. Trimming removed 7 bases at V and 5 bases at J, with 10 bases between. The CDR3 consists of 12 residues. The CDR3 sequence: CASTTSRDTQYF. In DNA form, the CDR3 reads TGTGCCAGCACCACGTCTAGAGATACGCAGTATTTT.

The chain joins TRBV7-2 to TRBJ1-4, with D possibly TRBD1 on 5 matching bases. CDR3 length: 15 residues. From germline, CDR1 is SGHTA and CDR2 FQGNSA. V lost 1 base, J lost 6 bases, and 12 bases lay in between. The CDR3 sequence: CASSLVPGFDEKLFF. DNA for the CDR3: TGTGCCAGCAGCTTAGTTCCAGGGTTTGATGAAAAACTGTTTTTT.

This chain uses TRBV7-9 with TRBJ1-5; D might be TRBD1 (5 bases). V was trimmed by 0 bases and J by 3 bases, leaving 9 bases between them. Looked up from germline, CDR1 is SEHNR and CDR2 is FQNEAQ (reference sequence). This CDR3 contains 15 residues. This CDR3 reads CASSLAGGNNQPQHF. The CDR3 DNA is TGTGCCAGCAGCTTAGCCGGGGGAAACAATCAGCCCCAGCATTTT. Complete variable domain (other parts from reference TRBV7-9 and TRBJ1-5): DTGVSQNPRHKITKRGQNVTFRCDPISEHNRLYWYRQTLGQGPEFLTYFQNEAQLEKSRLLSDRFSAERPKGSFSTLEIQRTEQGDSAMYLCASSLAGGNNQPQHFGDGTRLSIL.

The V and J genes are TRBV14 and TRBJ2-5; the match to TRBD1 covers 8 bases. Germline CDR1 is SGHDN and CDR2 is FVKESK. V lost 4 bases to trimming and J lost 5 bases; unmatched junction nucleotides: 3. The CDR3 consists of 13 residues. DNA of the CDR3: TGTGCCAGCAGCCGACACAGGGGGGAGACCCAGTACTTC. The encoded protein is CASSRHRGETQYF. Full variable domain (remainder filled in from reference TRBV14 and TRBJ2-5): EAGVTQFPSHSVIEKGQTVTLRCDPISGHDNLYWYRRVMGKEIKFLLHFVKESKQDESGMPNNRFLAERTGGTYSTLKVQPAELEDSGVYFCASSRHRGETQYFGPGTRLLVL.

The table lists this clonotype with a few counts. V gene TRBV20-1 combines with J gene TRBJ2-3; D is uncertain. The CDR3 length is 11 residues. CDR1 and CDR2 from the germline V gene are DFQATT and SNEGSKA (reference sequence). The V end was cut by 6 bases, the J end by 4 bases, with 8 bases between. The CDR3 region has the DNA TGCAGTGCCTCCATGCCAGATACGCAGTATTTT. Protein: CSASMPDTQYF.

The chain employs TRBV12-3 or TRBV12-4 and TRBJ2-5; D is perhaps TRBD1 or TRBD2 (5 bases each). The CDR3 extends over 15 amino acids. V shed 5 bases and J shed 2 bases, with 15 bases lying between them. CDR3 in amino acids: CASSATGTSQETQYF. CDR3 in DNA: TGTGCCAGCAGTGCCACCGGGACGTCTCAAGAGACCCAGTACTTC.

The chain employs TRBV6-6 and TRBJ2-1; 10 bases align to TRBD2. The germline V gene encodes CDR1 MNHNY and CDR2 SVGAGI (reference sequence). The CDR3 runs to 14 residues. The J segment lost 4 bases and the V segment lost 8 bases, leaving 5 bases of the junction unmatched. Here the CDR3 DNA reads TGTGCCAGCCTTTCGGGACTAGCGTACAATGAGCAGTTCTTC. This sequence encodes CASLSGLAYNEQFF.

This clonotype was counted once. The V gene is TRBV10-3, the J gene TRBJ2-7; D unclear. Looked up from germline, CDR1 is ENHRY and CDR2 is SYGVKD. Trimming left V 6 bases short and J 1 base short, with 4 bases between. The CDR3 runs 11 residues. In DNA, the CDR3 is TGTGCCATCAGGAGGTCCTACGAGCAGTACTTC. The encoded protein is CAIRRSYEQYF.

About this clonotype: Germline and junction disagree at one end, which may indicate a read error. The chain combines TRBV12-3 or TRBV12-4 with TRBJ1-3; no clear D gene. The CDR3 spans 13 residues. The CDR3 DNA reads TGTGCCAGCAGGTTCGACGGTGGAACCACCATATATTTT. This gives the protein CASRFDGGTTIYF.